This T cell receptor beta chain was captured in a study of early T cells in non-severe SARS-CoV-2 infection. Across the study: Chains were not paired, and sequencing was done on bulk RNA from unsorted whole blood. Broader study findings: Private and CD4 specificities were missed by VDJdb matching, which favored anti-spike CD8 responses.

This clonotype qualifies as medium-sized. What it recognizes is unknown. This CDR3 has 14 residues. The J segment lost 4 bases and the V segment lost 8 bases, leaving 7 bases of the junction unmatched. Germline assignment: CDR1 MNHEY and CDR2 SVGAGI. The protocol attached unique molecular identifiers to individual cDNA molecules. One entry per CDR3 protein, called by TCRdb with MiXCR from the 5' RACE reads. Seen here are roughly 36,000 distinct CDR3 sequences, around 5.9% observed once, and the top ten hold about an eighth. V usage is TRBV6-5 and J usage is TRBJ2-1, with 8 bases lining up with TRBD2. Sequenced material: whole blood. This TCR was sampled from an adult who was a healthcare worker with PCR-confirmed SARS-CoV-2 infection or an uninfected control (not recorded which). This CDR3 reads CASREGGLYNEQFF. CDR3 sequence (DNA): TGTGCCAGCCGGGAGGGGGGGCTATACAATGAGCAGTTCTTC.